These 8 T cell receptor beta chains were sequenced from one sample in a study of beta chain bispecific antibodies for T cell cancers. Study-level results: Normal T cells contributed less of the targeted TRBV signal than the leukemia cells did.

T cells were expanded from blood mononuclear cells for about three days with anti-CD3 OKT3 or CD3/CD28 beads. Each CDR3 protein is one row after TCRdb ran MiXCR on the 5' RACE reads. The table includes about 20,000 distinct CDR3 sequences, roughly 2.6% detected once. These receptors have no known antigen. The material sequenced was healthy donor T cells cultured with leukemia cells. Receptor source: a human donor in good health. Some clones in this sample may be carry-over from other donors' samples.

This clonotype appeared many times. The gene calls are TRBV25-1 and TRBJ2-3; weak D call: TRBD2 (6 bases). Between the trimmed V and J ends, which lost 5 bases and 6 bases, there was a span of 6 bases. CDR1 is MGHDK, CDR2 SYGVNS, per germline. CDR3 size: 11 residues. CDR3 loop: CASSRGDTQYF. The CDR3 DNA sequence: TGTGCCAGCAGTCGGGGGGATACGCAGTATTTT.

The table lists this clonotype with many counts. V and J are TRBV12-3 or TRBV12-4 and TRBJ2-3; TRBD2 matches at 10 bases. V trimming: 3 bases; J trimming: 3 bases; junction bases outside the gene matches: 12. The CDR3 spans 18 residues. The chain's CDR3 is CASSLSGGAFRGTDTQYF. CDR3 coding DNA: TGTGCCAGCAGTTTGAGCGGGGGGGCATTTCGGGGAACAGATACGCAGTATTTT.

This clonotype occurred many times. The chain joins TRBV20-1 to TRBJ1-4; TRBD1 matches 7 bases. In germline, CDR1 is DFQATT, CDR2 SNEGSKA (reference sequence). With 5 bases clipped from V and 8 bases from J, the junction kept 14 bases outside the gene matches. The length of the CDR3 is 15 residues. The DNA of the CDR3 is TGCAGTGCTGAAATTGCGACAGGGCCGCGAGAAAAACTGTTTTTT. Translated, it gives CSAEIATGPREKLFF.

This clonotype is termed medium-sized. The chain is built from TRBV6-5 and TRBJ2-2; tentative D call: TRBD2 (5 bases). The CDR3 consists of 15 residues. The V and J ends lost 6 bases and 2 bases respectively, with 13 bases between them. Germline-derived CDR1 and CDR2 are MNHEY and SVGAGI. CDR3 in DNA: TGTGCCAGCAGCCCCGGACTCTACAACACCGGGGAGCTGTTTTTT. As protein: CASSPGLYNTGELFF.

In its sample, this clonotype was seen many times. V is TRBV2 and J is TRBJ2-5; TRBD2 aligns across 11 bases. CDR1 and CDR2 (germline): SNHLY, FYNNEI. The J segment lost 5 bases and the V segment lost 2 bases, leaving 7 bases of the junction unmatched. The CDR3 spans 16 residues. The DNA for the CDR3 is TGTGCCAGCAGTGAACTACTAGCGGGGGTCCGGGAGACCCAGTACTTC. Protein product: CASSELLAGVRETQYF.

Concerning this clonotype itself: Given a much more abundant clone one base away, this may be a read error. The gene calls are TRBV5-5 and TRBJ2-5, with a possible D match to TRBD1 (6 bases). This CDR3 is built from 14 residues. Germline assignment: CDR1 SGHKS and CDR2 YYEKEE (reference sequence). Trimming stripped 5 bases from V and 3 bases from J, with 14 bases between. The CDR3 sequence: CASRSWTAEETQYF. In DNA form, the CDR3 reads TGTGCCAGCAGATCGTGGACAGCGGAAGAGACCCAGTACTTC.

The table lists this clonotype with a few counts. The V gene is TRBV19, the J gene TRBJ1-1; 9 nucleotides agree with TRBD1. The V gene end was trimmed by 4 bases and the J gene end by 0 bases; junction bases not matched to a gene: 6. CDR3 length: 16 residues. Germline V gives CDR1 LNHDA, CDR2 SQIVND (reference sequence). The CDR3 loop is CASSKGQGIMNTEAFF. CDR3 sequence (DNA): TGTGCCAGTAGTAAGGGACAGGGTATAATGAACACTGAAGCTTTCTTT.

This clonotype was seen many times. This chain uses TRBV28 with TRBJ2-5; D gene uncertain. The V end was cut by 3 bases, the J end by 9 bases, with 8 bases between. The CDR3 is 11 residues long. CDR1 and CDR2 from the germline V gene are MDHEN and SYDVKM. CDR3 amino acids: CASSFSEAQYF. The DNA of the CDR3 is TGTGCCAGCAGTTTTTCCGAGGCCCAGTACTTC.